The sequence of this T cell receptor (beta chain) was determined in a study of blood T cells in healthy people across ages. Study-level background: Capture via template switching afforded approximately one barcoded beta molecule per two T cells.

Study-level points and caveats: Fewer expanded clones and more diversity marked long-lived versus aged donors. Bulk PBMC profiling left naive and antigen-experienced comparisons inconclusive.

In this sample, this clonotype turned up a few times. The antigen is undetermined. Alongside a J-beta primer mix, a sample-barcoded 5' primer served in a second PCR lasting about 7 to 11 cycles. Each cDNA molecule, via a template-switch adaptor with 12 random nucleotides, was tagged. MiXCR, applied by TCRdb to the 5' RACE reads, yields one record per CDR3 protein. This table has 1,100,000 or so distinct CDR3 sequences, 45% appearing once. This CDR3 has 15 residues. Germline lookup yields CDR1 SGHRS and CDR2 YFSETQ. V lost 2 bases to trimming and J lost 5 bases, with 14 bases between them. This receptor was taken from a woman aged 55-69 years in good health. The rearrangement joins TRBV5-1 to TRBJ2-1; D could derive from TRBD1 or TRBD2 (5 bases each). Input material: blood. The CDR3 spells CASSFGALPNNEQFF. CDR3 coding DNA: TGCGCCAGCAGCTTCGGGGCCCTCCCTAACAATGAGCAGTTCTTC.